The source of this T cell receptor (beta chain) is a study of graft-versus-host responses after intestinal transplantation. On the study more broadly: All recipients were transplanted with multivisceral, liver-intestinal, or isolated intestinal grafts. Induction with anti-thymocyte globulin, then tacrolimus and steroids for roughly three years, was given to all recipients. Broader study findings: Researchers found GvH clones in recipient marrow, and some showed up first in ileum or blood.

Profiling relied on immunoSEQ multiplex PCR, and the TCRdb table lists in-frame clones only, not all of them. Counted here are fewer than 100,000 clones, roughly 82% occurring once; the ten biggest clones make up approximately 1.5%. Germline V gene data show CDR1 as SQVTM and CDR2 as ANQGSEA. The CDR3 has 13 amino acids. Trimming cost V 5 bases and J 3 bases, with 11 bases left between them. On this clone itself: The antigen is undetermined.

This receptor was taken from a human patient who received an intestinal transplant, so some T cells may come from the graft donor. This chain links TRBV29-1 with TRBJ2-1; perhaps TRBD2 as D (7 bases). The sample consisted of PBMCs, taken 255 days after intestinal transplant. CDR3 amino acids: CSVSGGLYNEQFF. In nucleotides, the CDR3 is TGCAGCGTTTCGGGGGGCCTCTACAATGAGCAGTTCTTC.